This is a list of T cell receptor beta chains from one sample in a study of control samples from healthy donors and cancer patients. Sequencing used immunoSEQ multiplex PCR; TCRdb keeps in-frame clones, though not all of them. Of about 150,000 clones in the sample, more than 90% were seen once. The specimen was blood. The source is a woman aged 40 to 50 in good health. The conserved cysteine and the conserved F or W are not part of the CDR3 here. A D gene is named only where the DNA matches it firmly.

V gene	CDR3 length	D gene	CDR3 protein
TRBV6-6	13	TRBD1	ASSYVQGRGTEAF
TRBV5-1	14	-	ASSLAGQGGTYGYT
TRBV6-1	13	-	ASSEWGYPTDTQY
TRBV4-1	13	-	ASSQGTGTNTEAF
TRBV5-4	11	-	ASSFWTADEQY
TRBV6-1	13	-	ASSEALRGVGGYT
TRBV2	11	-	ASRTSANYGYT
TRBV19	11	-	ASTAADTYEQY
TRBV5-1	12	-	ASRAGTPNSPLH
TRBV5-1	12	-	ASSLGTLYNEQF
TRBV18	12	-	ASSPSEGTGELF
TRBV19	13	-	ASSRQSLSNQPQH
TRBV6-5	11	-	ASSLDIFRPQH
TRBV21-1	16	-	ASRGARQRDEGNQPQH
TRBV19	13	-	ASSIVGGRIDGYT
TRBV7-7	14	TRBD1	ASSLASPGGGETQY
TRBV5-1	13	TRBD2	ASSPGGGSTGELF
TRBV3-1/TRBV3-2	15	-	ASSCSCPLQRKNIQY
TRBV5-1	14	-	ASSLASGTSGNTIY
TRBV6-6	12	TRBD1	AGGQGVSNQPQH
TRBV10-3	14	-	AISPLGGLSEGEQF
TRBV12-3/TRBV12-4	11	-	ASSLIRNQPQH
TRBV5-6	12	TRBD2	ASSLEPGLAEQY
TRBV12-3/TRBV12-4	9	-	ASSSRLSYT
TRBV5-5	12	TRBD1	ASSRTGGGTEAF
TRBV6-4	14	TRBD1	ASSRGTGPMNTEAF
TRBV1	14	-	TSSQRLRGRECEQY
TRBV12-3/TRBV12-4	10	-	ASSPAGTGYT
TRBV6-6	14	-	ASTQPLGRMTYEQY
TRBV3-1/TRBV3-2	11	-	ASSQGGYQPQH
TRBV4-1	12	-	ASSQDGGDYGYT
TRBV27	11	TRBD1	ASSLTGGLQQY
TRBV19	11	-	ASSMTDPGPQH
TRBV11-2	9	-	ASSQYTEAF
TRBV2	12	-	ATARGAEGQPQH
TRBV7-2	13	TRBD1	ASSLGQLTYYEQY
TRBV6-5	12	-	ASSQGTSTDTQY
TRBV5-1	12	-	ASSLWPEGGEQF
TRBV5-1	11	-	ASSLEAADTQY
TRBV19	13	TRBD2	ASSQTSGGTDTQY
TRBV5-1	12	-	ASSLTRVQETQY
TRBV29-1	13	TRBD2	SVSLQLAATGELF
TRBV6-5	11	TRBD1	ASTTSTGSGYT
TRBV10-1	11	TRBD1	ASSRGQNYGYT
TRBV20-1	10	-	SASSRVGEQF
TRBV7-9	11	-	ASSAGGISPLH
TRBV6-1	13	-	ASSEGKGWTDTQY
TRBV12-3/TRBV12-4	9	-	ASSSGQTQY
TRBV7-2	10	-	ASSLVPGEQF
TRBV25-1	13	-	ASSPPLGGDYGYT